A single sample gave rise to the 18 T cell receptor beta chains below, sequenced in a study of post-analysis software for immune sequencing data. TCR beta cDNA libraries had unique molecular identifiers. TCRdb re-analysed the PCR reads in MiXCR, keeping a single row per CDR3 protein. This table holds about 200,000 distinct CDR3 sequences, roughly 30% found once. Findings and limits, study-wide: Included in a set of roughly 5 TRBV segments more frequent in patients than controls were TRBV5-6, TRBV5-1 and TRBV20-1.

These receptors' targets are unknown. The sequenced material came from blood. The source of these receptors is a girl younger than 18 with multiple sclerosis.

This clonotype was counted only a few times. The rearrangement links TRBV12-3 or TRBV12-4 to TRBJ1-1; D unclear. CDR3 length: 14 amino acids. The germline V and J ends were trimmed by 0 bases and 8 bases, with 13 bases remaining between them. The CDR3 DNA is TGTGCCAGCAGTTTAGCAACCGCGTTGGGGGAAGCTTTCTTT. This gives the protein CASSLATALGEAFF.

About this clonotype itself: This may come from a read error, since a much larger clone is one base off. The V gene is TRBV7-2, the J gene TRBJ2-4, with TRBD1 matching 9 bases. The better agreement between TRBJ2-7 and the DNA end casts doubt on the J call. CDR3 length equals 16 residues. Germline-derived CDR1 and CDR2 are SGHTA and FQGNSA. The DNA for the CDR3 is TGTGCCAGCAGTCCAAGAGCCGGACAGGGGTGGTACGAGCAGTACTTC. Protein: CASSPRAGQGWYEQYF.

In this sample, this clonotype turned up many times. This sequence joins TRBV4-1 and TRBJ2-1, with TRBD2 matching 8 bases. The CDR3 length is 16 residues. The germline gives CDR1 MGHRA, CDR2 YSYEKL. The junction had 8 bases not matched to a gene; V was cut back by 2 bases and J by 5 bases. Written as DNA, the CDR3 is TGCGCCAGCAGCCAATCCGGACTAGCAGGGGACAATGAGCAGTTCTTC. Translated, it gives CASSQSGLAGDNEQFF.

This clonotype was picked up a small number of times. The chain has TRBV28 and TRBJ2-1; perhaps TRBD1 as D (5 bases). The V end was cut by 4 bases, the J end by 9 bases, with 13 bases between. Germline V gives CDR1 MDHEN, CDR2 SYDVKM. The CDR3 loop spans 13 amino acids. The CDR3 protein is CASSWGLTTEQFF. CDR3 bases: TGTGCCAGCAGTTGGGGCTTAACGACTGAGCAGTTCTTC.

In regard to this clonotype: One base away lies a much larger clone, so this may be a sequencing read error. The chain recombines TRBV12-3 or TRBV12-4 with TRBJ1-5; 8 bases match TRBD1. The CDR3 sequence is 18 residues long. This chain's CDR3 is CASSLGQGARGSNRPQHF. Written as DNA, the CDR3 is TGTGCCAGCAGTTTAGGTCAGGGGGCGAGAGGTAGCAATCGGCCCCAGCATTTT.

The sample holds many counts of this clonotype. The V gene is TRBV6-1, the J gene TRBJ2-1; D may be TRBD2 (5 bases). Germline V gives CDR1 MNHNS, CDR2 SASEGT. This CDR3 contains 13 residues. Trimming removed 3 bases at V and 8 bases at J, with 11 bases between. The CDR3: CASSEGVKDEQFF. As DNA, the CDR3 is TGTGCCAGCAGTGAGGGAGTGAAGGATGAGCAGTTCTTC.

In this sample, this clonotype turned up a few times. J is TRBJ2-3 and V is TRBV7-9; TRBD2 might be the D (7 bases). This CDR3 is 14 amino acids long. V was shortened by 1 base and J by 10 bases, with 15 bases between the two germline ends. Germline values: CDR1 SEHNR, CDR2 FQNEAQ (reference sequence). CDR3 sequence: CASSLGGGLYAQYF. In DNA, the CDR3 is TGTGCCAGCAGCTTAGGCGGGGGCCTTTATGCGCAGTATTTT.

This clonotype was observed at least ten times. J is TRBJ2-5 and V is TRBV3-1, with TRBD2 matching over 7 bases. The CDR3 has 14 amino acids. The J segment lost 1 base and the V segment lost 1 base, leaving 0 bases of the junction unmatched. In germline, CDR1 is LGHDT, CDR2 YNNKEL (reference sequence). For the CDR3, the DNA is TGTGCCAGCAGCCAAGCGGGAGGCCAAGAGACCCAGTACTTC. It specifies CASSQAGGQETQYF.

Many counts were recorded for this clonotype. This chain links TRBV7-2 with TRBJ2-7; 10 nucleotides match TRBD1. The V and J ends lost 4 bases and 5 bases, in that order; junction bases with no gene match: 8. Per the germline V gene, CDR1 is SGHTA and CDR2 is FQGNSA. The CDR3 contains 15 residues. The CDR3 DNA reads as TGTGCCAGCAGCTGGGGGGGACAGGGGATCCACGAGCAGTACTTC. Translating it yields CASSWGGQGIHEQYF.

On this clonotype itself: A much larger clone lies a single base off, so this may be a read error. V usage is TRBV2 and J usage is TRBJ2-7, with no clear D. The germline CDR1 and CDR2 sequences are SNHLY and FYNNEI. The V end lost 11 bases, the J end lost 0 bases, and 17 bases lay between the germline ends. The CDR3 has 14 residues. The CDR3 nucleotides are TGTGCCGGCCTCGTCAGCAGAAACTCCTACGAGCAGTACTTC. This encodes CAGLVSRNSYEQYF.

This clonotype was counted at least ten times. The chain combines TRBV7-3 with TRBJ2-7; the D call may be TRBD1 or TRBD2 (5 bases each). Germline-derived CDR1 and CDR2 are SGHTA and FQGTGA. CDR3 size: 11 residues. The CDR3 here is CVRMGAYEQYF. Here the CDR3 DNA reads TGTGTCCGCATGGGGGCCTACGAGCAGTACTTC. Filled out from reference TRBV7-3 and TRBJ2-7, the complete variable domain reads GAGVSQTPSNKVTEKGKYVELRCDPISGHTALYWYRQSLGQGPEFLIYFQGTGAADDSGLPNDRFFAVRPEGSVSTLKIQRTERGDSAVYLCVRMGAYEQYFGPGTRLTVT.

V and J are TRBV15 and TRBJ1-2; D uncertain. CDR3 size: 14 residues. The germline gives CDR1 LNHNV, CDR2 YYDKDF (reference sequence). The V gene lost 3 bases and the J gene lost 2 bases, with 10 bases spanning the gap. CDR3 region: CATSSIAGNYGYTF. CDR3 DNA: TGTGCCACCAGCAGTATTGCCGGAAACTATGGCTACACCTTC.

This clonotype has a count of ten or more. The chain uses TRBV29-1 and TRBJ2-7, with TRBD1 matching 7 bases. J was trimmed by 4 bases and V by 5 bases; bases with no gene match: 8. From germline, CDR1 is SQVTM and CDR2 ANQGSEA. The CDR3 contains 13 residues. The CDR3 DNA sequence: TGCAGCGTTCCCGGACAGGCGGCTTACGAGCAGTACTTC. This gives the protein CSVPGQAAYEQYF.

The gene calls are TRBV7-6 and TRBJ2-2; no definite D call. The CDR3 has 15 residues. CDR1 SGHVS and CDR2 FNYEAQ come from the germline V gene. Between the trimmed V and J ends, which lost 1 base and 9 bases, there was a span of 15 bases. CDR3 amino acids: CASSLDLSPTRELFF. CDR3 in DNA: TGTGCCAGCAGCTTAGACCTGAGCCCGACCAGGGAGCTGTTTTTT.

This clonotype came up a few times. Possible read error: a much larger clone is one base away. The chain combines TRBV5-1 with TRBJ2-1; D is perhaps TRBD1 (6 bases). The J call may be mistaken, given a closer DNA end match to TRBJ2-7. This CDR3 region has 16 residues. Germline V gene sequence: CDR1 SGHRS, CDR2 YFSETQ. CDR3 sequence reads: CASAHYRDLSYNEQYF. CDR3 DNA: TGCGCCAGCGCCCATTACAGGGACCTCTCCTACAATGAGCAGTACTTC.

Ten or more counts support this clonotype. This chain joins TRBV6-5 and TRBJ2-5, with D possibly being TRBD1 (5 bases). CDR3 length: 13 amino acids. Germline V gene sequence: CDR1 MNHEY, CDR2 SVGAGI. V lost 8 bases to trimming and J lost 1 base, with 11 bases between them. This CDR3 reads CASRRTPQETQYF. In DNA, the CDR3 is TGTGCCAGCCGACGGACACCCCAAGAGACCCAGTACTTC.

In the case of this clonotype: One end of the junction fails to match germline, which may point to a read error. The chain links TRBV29-1 to TRBJ2-3, with D maybe TRBD2 (6 bases). The CDR3 is 14 amino acids. CDR1 is SQVTM and CDR2 is ANQGSEA in the germline V gene. The CDR3 protein is CSAESSPGVDTQCF. The CDR3 DNA reads as TGCAGCGCTGAATCTAGTCCGGGGGTAGATACGCAGTGTTTT.

This clonotype occurred a few times. The chain has TRBV24-1 and TRBJ2-2, with 7 nucleotides matching TRBD1. The length of the CDR3 is 14 residues. The V segment lost 7 bases and the J segment 0 bases; nucleotides outside the gene matches: 1. Germline lookup yields CDR1 KGHDR and CDR2 SFDVKD. The CDR3 coding sequence is TGTGCCACCAGACAGGGGCCGAACACCGGGGAGCTGTTTTTT. Its translation: CATRQGPNTGELFF.